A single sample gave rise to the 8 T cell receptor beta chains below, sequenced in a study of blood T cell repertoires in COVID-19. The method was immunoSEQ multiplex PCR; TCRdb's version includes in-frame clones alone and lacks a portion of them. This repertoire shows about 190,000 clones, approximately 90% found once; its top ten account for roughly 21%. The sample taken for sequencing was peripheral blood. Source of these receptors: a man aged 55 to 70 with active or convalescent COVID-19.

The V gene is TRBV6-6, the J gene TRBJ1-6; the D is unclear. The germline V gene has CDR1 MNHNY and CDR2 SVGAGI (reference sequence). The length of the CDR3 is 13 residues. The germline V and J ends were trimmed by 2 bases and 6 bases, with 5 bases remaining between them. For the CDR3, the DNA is TGTGCCAGCAGTTACCGGGTTAATTCACCCCTCCACTTT. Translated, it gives CASSYRVNSPLHF.

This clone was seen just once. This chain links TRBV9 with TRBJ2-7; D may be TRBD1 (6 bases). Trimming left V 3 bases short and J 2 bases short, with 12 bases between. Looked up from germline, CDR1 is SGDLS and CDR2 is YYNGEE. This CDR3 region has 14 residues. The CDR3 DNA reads TGTGCCAGCAGCGAGGGGGTCGGTACCTACGAGCAGTACTTC. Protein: CASSEGVGTYEQYF.

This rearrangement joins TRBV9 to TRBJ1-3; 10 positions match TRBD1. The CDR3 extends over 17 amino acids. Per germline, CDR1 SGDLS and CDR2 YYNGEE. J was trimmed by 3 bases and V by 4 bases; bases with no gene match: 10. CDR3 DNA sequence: TGTGCCAGCAGCCCCGAAGGGACAGGGGTATTTGGAAACACCATATATTTT. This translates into CASSPEGTGVFGNTIYF.

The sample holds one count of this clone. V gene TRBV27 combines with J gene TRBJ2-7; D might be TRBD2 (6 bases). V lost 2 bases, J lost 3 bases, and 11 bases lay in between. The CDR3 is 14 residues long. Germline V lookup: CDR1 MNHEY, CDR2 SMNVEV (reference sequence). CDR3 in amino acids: CASSLAGRNYEQYF. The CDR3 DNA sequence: TGTGCCAGCAGTTTAGCGGGACGGAACTACGAGCAGTACTTC.

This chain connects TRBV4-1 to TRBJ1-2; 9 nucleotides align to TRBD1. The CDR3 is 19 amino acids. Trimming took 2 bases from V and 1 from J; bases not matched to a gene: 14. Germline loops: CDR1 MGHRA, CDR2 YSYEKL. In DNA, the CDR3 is TGCGCCAGCAGCCAACCTCAGGACAGGGGTATGGGGAGTAACTATGGCTACACCTTC. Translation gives CASSQPQDRGMGSNYGYTF.

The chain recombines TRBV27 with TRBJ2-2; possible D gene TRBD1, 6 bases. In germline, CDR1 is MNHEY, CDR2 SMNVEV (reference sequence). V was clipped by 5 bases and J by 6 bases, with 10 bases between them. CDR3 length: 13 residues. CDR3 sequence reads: CASSEQGPGELFF. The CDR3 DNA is TGTGCCAGCAGTGAACAGGGTCCCGGGGAGCTGTTTTTT.

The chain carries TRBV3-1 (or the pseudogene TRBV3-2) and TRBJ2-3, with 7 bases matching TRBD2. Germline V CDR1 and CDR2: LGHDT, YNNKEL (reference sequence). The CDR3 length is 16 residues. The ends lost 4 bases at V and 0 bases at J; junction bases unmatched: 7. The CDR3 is CASSRNRGDSTDTQYF. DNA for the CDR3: TGTGCCAGCAGCCGGAACCGGGGGGATAGCACAGATACGCAGTATTTT.

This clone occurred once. The CDR3 sequence is CASSPSRDRPSYEQYF. The CDR3 bases are TGCGCCAGCAGCCCTAGTCGGGACAGGCCATCCTACGAGCAGTACTTC. V and J are TRBV23-1 and TRBJ2-7; the match to TRBD1 covers 8 bases. TRBV23-1 is an open reading frame whose function is uncertain. The CDR3 extends over 16 amino acids. Germline trimming cut 6 bases from V and 1 base from J; bases unmatched to any gene: 11.